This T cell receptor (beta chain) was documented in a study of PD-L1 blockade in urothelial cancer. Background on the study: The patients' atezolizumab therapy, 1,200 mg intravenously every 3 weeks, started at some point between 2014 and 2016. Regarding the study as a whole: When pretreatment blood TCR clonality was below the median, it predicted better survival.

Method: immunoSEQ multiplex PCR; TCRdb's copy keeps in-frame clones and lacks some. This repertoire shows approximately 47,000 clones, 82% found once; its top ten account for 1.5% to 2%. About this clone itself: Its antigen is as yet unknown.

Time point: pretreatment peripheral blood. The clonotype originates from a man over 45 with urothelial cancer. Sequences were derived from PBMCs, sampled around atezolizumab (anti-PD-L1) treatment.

The CDR3, as DNA: TGTGCCAGCAGCTTCGGGGGCGGGACTAGCGGGAAAGAGACCCAGTACTTC. Translation: CASSFGGGTSGKETQYF. The chain joins TRBV5-5 to TRBJ2-5, with 13 bases aligning to TRBD2. Germline values: CDR1 SGHKS, CDR2 YYEKEE (reference sequence). Trimming removed 2 bases from V and 3 bases from J; junction bases left unmatched: 7. The CDR3 extends over 17 amino acids. The full variable domain, completed using reference TRBV5-5 and TRBJ2-5, is DAGVTQSPTHLIKTRGQQVTLRCSPISGHKSVSWYQQVLGQGPQFIFQYYEKEERGRGNFPDRFSARQFPNYSSELNVNALLLGDSALYLCASSFGGGTSGKETQYFGPGTRLLVL.